This T cell receptor (beta chain) was observed in a study of blood T cell repertoires in COVID-19. This clone occurred once. The germline gives CDR1 SQVTM, CDR2 ANQGSEA. The V end lost 1 base, the J end lost 0 bases, and 10 bases lay between the germline ends. The CDR3 is made up of 16 amino acids. TCRdb keeps only in-frame clones here, not all; method: immunoSEQ multiplex PCR. The sample includes roughly 52,000 clones, 80% to 85% seen only once; the top ten take about 6.2%. The chain links TRBV29-1 to TRBJ2-6; D may be TRBD1 (7 bases). The sequence was obtained from a human donor in a cohort sampled during active or convalescent COVID-19. Sequencing was done on a sample of peripheral blood. CDR3 loop: CSVEGQGGSGANVLTF. DNA of the CDR3: TGCAGCGTTGAAGGGCAGGGGGGCTCTGGGGCCAACGTCCTGACTTTC. Supplemented by reference TRBV29-1 and TRBJ2-6, the full variable domain reads SAVISQKPSRDICQRGTSLTIQCQVDSQVTMMFWYRQQPGQSLTLIATANQGSEATYESGFVIDKFPISRPNLTFSTLTVSNMSPEDSSIYLCSVEGQGGSGANVLTFGAGSRLTVL.